This passage covers 24 T cell receptor beta chains from one sample sequenced in a study of OX40 agonist ivuxolimab in advanced cancers. Clones were sequenced by immunoSEQ multiplex PCR, and TCRdb holds only the in-frame ones, with some missing. The table shows about 63,000 clones, with roughly nine tenths occurring only once. The material was CD4+ or CD8+ T cells sorted from blood, obtained in a trial of the OX40 agonist ivuxolimab. Source of these receptors: an adult with an advanced solid tumor such as melanoma, head and neck, liver or kidney cancer.

The chain has TRBV5-4 and TRBJ1-1; D not resolved. V gave up 1 base and J gave up 7 bases, with 11 bases separating them. The germline V gene has CDR1 SGHNT and CDR2 YYREEE (reference sequence). The CDR3 sequence is 13 residues long. The CDR3 here is CASSLNLGNEAFF. CDR3 coding DNA: TGTGCCAGCAGCTTGAATCTGGGGAATGAAGCTTTCTTT.

The chain couples TRBV4-1 to TRBJ1-1, with 7 bases identical to TRBD1. Germline loops: CDR1 MGHRA, CDR2 YSYEKL. V trimming: 2 bases; J trimming: 7 bases; junction bases outside the gene matches: 7. The CDR3 runs to 14 residues. CDR3 region: CASSQFRDSVEAFF. DNA for the CDR3: TGCGCCAGCAGCCAATTCCGGGACAGCGTTGAAGCTTTCTTT.

The V and J genes are TRBV6-1 and TRBJ2-7; tentative D call: TRBD1 (5 bases). Germline V gene data show CDR1 as MNHNS and CDR2 as SASEGT. The CDR3 totals 16 residues. Trimming left V 1 base short and J 2 bases short, with 15 bases between. CDR3 in amino acids: CASSEEGRVYTYEQYV. For the CDR3, the DNA is TGTGCCAGCAGTGAAGAAGGCAGGGTTTATACCTACGAGCAGTACGTC.

The chain is built from TRBV29-1 and TRBJ1-1; the match to TRBD1 covers 7 bases. V shed 6 bases, J shed 3 bases, and the junction held 7 bases outside the gene matches. This CDR3 contains 13 residues. Germline CDR1 SQVTM, CDR2 ANQGSEA. This CDR3 is CSVGDTGDTEAFF. The CDR3 bases are TGCAGCGTGGGGGACACAGGGGACACTGAAGCTTTCTTT.

The gene calls are TRBV6-5 and TRBJ2-5; 10 bases fit TRBD2. The last part of the DNA fits TRBJ2-7 better; the J call may be wrong. The germline gives CDR1 MNHEY, CDR2 SVGAGI. The length of the CDR3 is 14 residues. The CDR3 spells CASSPLAGMGEQYF. The CDR3 DNA follows: TGTGCCAGCAGCCCACTAGCGGGAATGGGCGAGCAGTACTTC.

Concerning this clone: Germline is not matched at one junction end, which may reflect a read error. The chain recombines TRBV7-7 with TRBJ2-1, with TRBD2 identical over 8 bases. The CDR3 contains 14 residues. Germline lookup yields CDR1 SSHAT and CDR2 FNYEAQ (reference sequence). The CDR3 DNA reads as TGTGCTAGCAGCTTCGAAGCGGGAGACTATGAGCAGTTCTTC. Protein sequence: CASSFEAGDYEQFF. The full variable domain, in which reference TRBV7-7 and TRBJ2-1 provide the parts outside the CDR3, is GAGVSQSPRYKVTKRGQDVTLRCDPISSHATLYWYQQALGQGPEFLTYFNYEAQPDKSGLPSDRFSAERPEGSISTLTIQRTEQRDSAMYRCASSFEAGDYEQFFGPGTRLTVL.

The chain combines TRBV9 with TRBJ2-3; D is ambiguous. Trimming cost V 0 bases and J 2 bases, with 1 base left between them. Germline V lookup: CDR1 SGDLS, CDR2 YYNGEE. This CDR3 is 12 amino acids long. The CDR3, as DNA: TGTGCCAGCAGCGTAGACACAGATACGCAGTATTTT. Its protein product is CASSVDTDTQYF.

The chain couples TRBV5-6 to TRBJ2-1, with D hard to call. The CDR3 runs to 12 residues. Germline CDR1 SGHDT, CDR2 YYEEEE. The V gene lost 3 bases and the J gene lost 9 bases, with 10 bases spanning the gap. In nucleotides, the CDR3 is TGTGCCAGCAGCTCCGGGCCCGGTGAGCAGTTCTTC. Protein sequence: CASSSGPGEQFF.

V gene TRBV7-6 combines with J gene TRBJ2-1; D unclear. From germline, CDR1 is SGHVS and CDR2 FNYEAQ. Trimming removed 5 bases from V and 5 bases from J, with 13 bases in between. The CDR3 runs to 14 residues. The CDR3 reads CASSPIGNNNEQFF. Written as DNA, the CDR3 is TGTGCCAGCAGCCCAATTGGTAATAACAATGAGCAGTTCTTC.

V gene TRBV7-9 combines with J gene TRBJ1-1; D gene ambiguous. V lost 5 bases and J lost 7, with 17 bases in between. CDR1 SEHNR and CDR2 FQNEAQ come from the germline V gene (reference sequence). The CDR3 is 14 residues long. CDR3 protein: CASSPGSLGFEAFF. The CDR3 coding sequence is TGTGCCAGCAGCCCGGGGTCCTTGGGATTTGAAGCTTTCTTT.

The V call is TRBV28, the J call TRBJ1-1; D not certain. The CDR3 has 14 residues. Between the trimmed V and J ends, which lost 1 base and 4 bases, there was a span of 10 bases. Germline V gives CDR1 MDHEN, CDR2 SYDVKM. The CDR3 spells CASSLSMVSTEAFF. The CDR3 DNA reads as TGTGCCAGCAGTTTATCCATGGTTTCCACTGAAGCTTTCTTT.

This chain links TRBV4-1 with TRBJ2-4; 7 bases fit TRBD2. The CDR3 spans 15 residues. Germline V gene lookup returns CDR1 MGHRA and CDR2 YSYEKL. V was clipped by 2 bases and J by 0 bases; unmatched bases: 1. The CDR3 spells CASSQLAVAKNIQYF. CDR3 coding DNA: TGCGCCAGCAGCCAACTAGCGGTAGCCAAAAACATTCAGTACTTC.

J is TRBJ1-3 and V is TRBV19; no reliable D call. Between the trimmed V and J ends, which lost 11 bases and 3 bases, there was a span of 5 bases. The length of the CDR3 is 10 residues. Germline lookup yields CDR1 LNHDA and CDR2 SQIVND (reference sequence). The CDR3 nucleotides read TGTGCCTCGGGTGGAAACACCATATATTTT. This translates into CASGGNTIYF.

This chain links TRBV5-4 with TRBJ2-1; TRBD2 might be the D (6 bases). Germline-derived CDR1 and CDR2 are SGHNT and YYREEE (reference sequence). The CDR3 sequence is 12 residues long. The V gene lost 2 bases and the J gene lost 10 bases, with 10 bases spanning the gap. CDR3 in DNA: TGTGCCAGCAGCTTAGACGCGGGGGAGCAGTTCTTC. This codes for CASSLDAGEQFF.

This chain links TRBV9 with TRBJ2-1, with D hard to call. V lost 4 bases, J lost 9 bases, and 17 bases lay in between. This CDR3 contains 14 residues. Germline CDR1 and CDR2: SGDLS and YYNGEE. The CDR3 region is CASSPPLGHVEQFF. Written as DNA, the CDR3 is TGTGCCAGCAGCCCCCCCCTGGGCCATGTTGAGCAGTTCTTC.

The chain joins TRBV5-4 to TRBJ2-3, with 10 bases that match TRBD2. The CDR3 loop spans 16 amino acids. Germline V gene lookup returns CDR1 SGHNT and CDR2 YYREEE (reference sequence). The V and J ends lost 1 base and 4 bases, in that order; junction bases with no gene match: 6. The DNA of the CDR3 is TGTGCCAGCAGCTTGTTCGCTAGCGGGAGCGCAGATACGCAGTATTTT. It translates to CASSLFASGSADTQYF. Filled out from reference TRBV5-4 and TRBJ2-3, the complete variable domain reads ETGVTQSPTHLIKTRGQQVTLRCSSQSGHNTVSWYQQALGQGPQFIFQYYREEENGRGNFPPRFSGLQFPNYSSELNVNALELDDSALYLCASSLFASGSADTQYFGPGTRLTVL.

The genes are TRBV4-1 and TRBJ1-1; D possibly corresponds to TRBD1 (5 bases). CDR3 length equals 14 residues. CDR1 is MGHRA and CDR2 is YSYEKL in the germline V gene. Trimming pared 2 bases from V and 7 bases from J, leaving 14 bases between. CDR3 sequence: CASSQMVSQGEAFF. CDR3 sequence (DNA): TGCGCCAGCAGCCAAATGGTGAGCCAGGGTGAAGCTTTCTTT.

The V and J genes are TRBV6-6 and TRBJ1-1; a weak D match, TRBD1 (6 bases). The germline V gene has CDR1 MNHNY and CDR2 SVGAGI (reference sequence). V lost 10 bases, J lost 3 bases, and 15 bases lay in between. The length of the CDR3 is 13 residues. The CDR3: CAIIQGVDTEAFF. Written as DNA, the CDR3 is TGTGCCATTATACAGGGCGTGGACACTGAAGCTTTCTTT.

The genes are TRBV25-1 and TRBJ2-2; D call uncertain. V was cut by 6 bases and J by 7 bases, with 9 bases left in between. In germline, CDR1 is MGHDK, CDR2 SYGVNS. The CDR3 covers 12 residues. The CDR3 reads CASRPPIGELFF. The CDR3 nucleotides read TGTGCCAGCAGACCCCCTATCGGGGAGCTGTTTTTT.

This rearrangement joins TRBV6-1 to TRBJ1-4; a weak D match, TRBD1 (6 bases). From germline, CDR1 is MNHNS and CDR2 SASEGT. The V gene lost 2 bases and the J gene lost 5 bases, with 12 bases spanning the gap. The CDR3 is 15 residues long. As DNA, the CDR3 is TGTGCCAGCAGTGAACTCAGGGGATTAAATGAAAAACTGTTTTTT. Protein product: CASSELRGLNEKLFF.

J is TRBJ1-3 and V is TRBV7-7; D gene unclear. The germline gives CDR1 SSHAT, CDR2 FNYEAQ (reference sequence). This CDR3 is built from 14 residues. For the CDR3, the DNA is TGTGCTATTGCAGGCGGTCACTCTGGAAACACCATATATTTT. It codes for CAIAGGHSGNTIYF.

The rearrangement uses TRBV11-2 and TRBJ1-2; D is ambiguous. Germline values: CDR1 SGHAT, CDR2 FQNNGV. This CDR3 spans 13 amino acids. The V end was cut by 1 base, the J end by 4 bases, with 7 bases between. CDR3 protein: CASSLGDFYGYTF. The CDR3 DNA reads TGTGCCAGCAGCTTAGGGGATTTCTATGGCTACACCTTC.

V gene TRBV13 combines with J gene TRBJ1-1; TRBD1 might be the D (5 bases). There are 13 residues in the CDR3. Trimming pared 0 bases from V and 8 bases from J, leaving 10 bases between. From germline, CDR1 is PRHDT and CDR2 FYEKMQ (reference sequence). In DNA, the CDR3 is TGTGCCAGCAGCTTAGGTGGAGGGGCCGAAGCTTTCTTT. This translates into CASSLGGGAEAFF.

This clone appeared a single time. V usage is TRBV6-5 and J usage is TRBJ2-5, with 8 bases that match TRBD1. The V gene's germline CDR1 is MNHEY and CDR2 SVGAGI. This CDR3 is 15 amino acids long. V lost 0 bases, J lost 5 bases, and 5 bases stayed unmatched. The CDR3 coding sequence is TGTGCCAGCAGTTACTCATACAGGGGGTCCGAGACCCAGTACTTC. Its translation: CASSYSYRGSETQYF.